This is a list of T cell receptor beta chains from one sample in a study of immune cell composition in non-small cell lung cancer. Assay used: immunoSEQ multiplex PCR; TCRdb lists only in-frame clones, some missing. The data show about 6,600 clones, with under 90% seen just once and about 8.6% held by the top ten. The sequenced sample consisted of non-adjacent lung tissue. These receptors originate from a human donor with non-small cell lung cancer. The CDR3 runs from the conserved cysteine through the conserved F or W. A D gene is named only where the DNA matches it firmly. The size entry is marked missing in some rows and otherwise reads once, few, many or a size class.

d_call | clone_size | v_call | cdr3_aa
TRBD2 | - | TRBV5-8 | CASSLGLAGGDTQYF
- | - | TRBV6-1 | CASRPTGPGAEAFF
- | - | TRBV4-1 | CASSQGGWSTDTQYF
- | - | TRBV6-5 | CASSYRNQGWETQYF
TRBD1 | - | TRBV5-1 | CASSYGQGDYGYTF
- | - | TRBV4-1 | CASSSGVNTEAFF
- | - | TRBV7-8 | CASSPRGAGVYGYTF
- | - | TRBV7-8 | CASSLLYEQYF
TRBD2 | once | TRBV2 | CASSAGGWEETQYF
TRBD1 | - | TRBV30 | CAWSRDRANSPLHF
TRBD1 | few | TRBV7-2 | CASSLVGRGHQGDEQFF
TRBD2 | - | TRBV19 | CASSILAGNEQYF
- | - | TRBV4-3 | CASSERRSSYNEQFF
TRBD1 | - | TRBV5-6 | CASSWGQGGEKLFF
TRBD2 | - | TRBV5-4 | CASSPGTSGSGNEQFF
TRBD1 | - | TRBV6-6 | CASSYLDRENYGYTF
- | - | TRBV28 | CASSFNSEQYF
- | - | TRBV5-1 | CASSLPGLSYNEQFF
TRBD1 | few | TRBV5-1 | CASSLRLTGGPTGELFF
- | - | TRBV2 | CARWEGNTEAFF
TRBD2 | - | TRBV7-8 | CASSLLSGRGLGDTQYF
- | - | TRBV10-3 | CAIGQDGPGNTIYF
- | - | TRBV5-6 | CASSLDPRVDYGYTF
- | - | TRBV27 | CASSLFLTKNTGELFF
TRBD1 | - | TRBV14 | CASSLNSGTGGFGYTF
TRBD1 | - | TRBV19 | CASTRDRGWGQPQHF
TRBD1 | - | TRBV2 | CASSRDSQETQYF
TRBD1 | - | TRBV29-1 | CSGGRDRDTGELFF
TRBD1 | - | TRBV9 | CASSTPQGAIGNEQFF
TRBD2 | - | TRBV4-1 | CASSHPGLASYRYNEQFF
- | - | TRBV4-3 | CASSPLVHLHTDTQYF
- | - | TRBV19 | CASRDADEKLFF
- | - | TRBV5-1 | CASSLRSGETQYF
- | once | TRBV7-6 | CASSLAVLTGRDYNEQFF
TRBD2 | - | TRBV7-8 | CASSHTSGGRDQYF
TRBD1 | - | TRBV2 | CASIGGEFTYEQYF
- | - | TRBV6-5 | CASSYTGQGGGEQYF
TRBD2 | - | TRBV6-1 | CASDLGGAGSYEQYF
TRBD2 | - | TRBV9 | CASSVGAGAPFYNEQFF
- | - | TRBV29-1 | CSVIAARNTIYF
TRBD2 | - | TRBV7-9 | CASTHLRGETEQFF
TRBD1 | once | TRBV11-1 | CASSPVGDRGQTEAFF
- | once | TRBV9 | CASSLEGSGVAETQYF
- | - | TRBV5-4 | CASSPRGGRAEAFF
TRBD1 | - | TRBV19 | CASRGTGMNTEAFF
- | - | TRBV6-5 | CASSFRVSQPQHF
- | - | TRBV2 | CASTRRDTEAFF
TRBD2 | - | TRBV6-5 | CASSYASGGDEQFF
TRBD2 | - | TRBV27 | CASSLTSGRDYEQFF
- | - | TRBV5-6 | CASSLRPPGDYGYTF
TRBD2 | few | TRBV19 | CASSPGLAGVTGELFF
- | - | TRBV4-1 | CASSQAGAGSYEQYF
- | - | TRBV7-2 | CASSFGGWEREVVQYF
TRBD1 | medium-sized | TRBV19 | CASSIGTGKTTNEKLFF
- | - | TRBV29-1 | CSVVGGQPWGYTF
- | - | TRBV27 | CASSGGRLGESTDTQYF
TRBD1 | - | TRBV10-3 | CAIRGTAGGEAFF
TRBD1 | - | TRBV27 | CASSRRQGREALHF
- | - | TRBV6-5 | CASSLGGNTEAFF
- | - | TRBV7-3 | CASSSGQPGANVLTF